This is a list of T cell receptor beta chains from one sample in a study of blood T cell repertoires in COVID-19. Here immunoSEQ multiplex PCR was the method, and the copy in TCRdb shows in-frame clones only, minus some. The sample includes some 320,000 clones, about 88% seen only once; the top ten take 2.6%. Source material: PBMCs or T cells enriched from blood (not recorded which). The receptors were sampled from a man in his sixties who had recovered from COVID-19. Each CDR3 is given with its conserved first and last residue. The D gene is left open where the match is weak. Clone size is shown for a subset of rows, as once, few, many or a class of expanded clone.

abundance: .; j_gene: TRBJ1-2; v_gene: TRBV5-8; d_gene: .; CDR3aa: CASRNRSQFNYGYTF; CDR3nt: TGTGCCAGCAGGAACCGGAGCCAGTTTAACTATGGCTACACCTTC
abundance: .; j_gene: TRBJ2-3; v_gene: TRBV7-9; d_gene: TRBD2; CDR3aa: CASNRAGGSTDTQYF; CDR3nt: TGTGCCAGCAACCGAGCGGGGGGGAGCACAGATACGCAGTATTTT
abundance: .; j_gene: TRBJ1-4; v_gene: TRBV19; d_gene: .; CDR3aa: CASSIQGGEKLFF; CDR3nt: TGTGCCAGTAGTATACAGGGAGGTGAAAAACTGTTTTTT
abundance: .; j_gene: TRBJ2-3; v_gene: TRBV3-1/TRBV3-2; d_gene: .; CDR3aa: CASSQVSGTSTDTQYF; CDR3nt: TGTGCCAGCAGCCAAGTGTCGGGAACTAGCACAGATACGCAGTATTTT
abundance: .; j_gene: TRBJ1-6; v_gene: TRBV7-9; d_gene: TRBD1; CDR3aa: CASRGQGVYNSPLHF; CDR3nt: TGTGCCAGCAGGGGACAGGGGGTCTATAATTCACCCCTCCACTTT
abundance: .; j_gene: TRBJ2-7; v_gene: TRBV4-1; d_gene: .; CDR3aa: CASSTQVSYEQYF; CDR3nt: TGCGCCAGCAGTACGCAGGTCAGTTACGAGCAGTACTTC
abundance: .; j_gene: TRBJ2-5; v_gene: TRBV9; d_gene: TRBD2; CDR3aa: CASSPRGSGIQETQYF; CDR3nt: TGTGCCAGCAGCCCCAGGGGTAGCGGGATACAAGAGACCCAGTACTTC
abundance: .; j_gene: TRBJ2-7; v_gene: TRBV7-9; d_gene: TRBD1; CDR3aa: CASSSGQGFSYEQYF; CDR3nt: TGTGCCAGCAGCTCGGGACAGGGGTTCTCCTACGAGCAGTACTTC
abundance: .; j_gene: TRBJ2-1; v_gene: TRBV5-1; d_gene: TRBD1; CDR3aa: CASRLTGGLYNEQFF; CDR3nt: TGCGCCAGCAGACTTACAGGGGGGTTATACAATGAGCAGTTCTTC
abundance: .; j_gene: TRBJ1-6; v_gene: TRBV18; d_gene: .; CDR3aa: CASSMTENSPLHF; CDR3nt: TGTGCCAGCTCAATGACAGAAAATTCACCCCTCCACTTT
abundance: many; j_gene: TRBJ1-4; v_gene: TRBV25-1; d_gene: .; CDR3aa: CASTEAGKNEKLFF; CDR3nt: TGTGCCAGCACCGAGGCGGGGAAAAATGAAAAACTGTTTTTT
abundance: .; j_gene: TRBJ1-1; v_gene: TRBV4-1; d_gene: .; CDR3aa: CASSQDRGTEAFF; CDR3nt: TGCGCCAGCAGCCAAGATAGGGGAACTGAAGCTTTCTTT
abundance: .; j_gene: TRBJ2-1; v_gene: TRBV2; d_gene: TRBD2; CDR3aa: CASSDRTSQGNEQFF; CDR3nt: TGTGCCAGCAGTGATCGGACTAGCCAGGGGAATGAGCAGTTCTTC
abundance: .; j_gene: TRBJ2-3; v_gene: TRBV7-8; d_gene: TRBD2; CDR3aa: CASSLLAASTDTQYF; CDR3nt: TGTGCCAGCAGCTTACTAGCGGCTAGCACAGATACGCAGTATTTT
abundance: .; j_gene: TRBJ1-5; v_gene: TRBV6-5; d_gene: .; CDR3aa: CASRWAGVNQPQHF; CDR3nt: TGTGCCAGCAGGTGGGCAGGGGTCAATCAGCCCCAGCATTTT
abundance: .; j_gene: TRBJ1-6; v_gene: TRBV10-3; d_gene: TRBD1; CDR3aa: CAISESGQGNSPLHF; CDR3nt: TGTGCCATCAGTGAGTCGGGACAGGGAAATTCACCCCTCCACTTT
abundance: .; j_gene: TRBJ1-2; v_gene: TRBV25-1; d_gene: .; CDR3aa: CASNTSERNGYTF; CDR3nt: TGTGCCAGCAATACTAGCGAAAGGAATGGCTACACCTTC
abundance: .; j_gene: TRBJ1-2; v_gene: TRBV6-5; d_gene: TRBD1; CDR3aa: CASSFEGARGYGYTF; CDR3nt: TGTGCCAGCAGTTTCGAGGGGGCGCGGGGCTATGGCTACACCTTC
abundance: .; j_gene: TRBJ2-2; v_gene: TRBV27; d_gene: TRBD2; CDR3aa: CASSSGLAGGDFGELFF; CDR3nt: TGTGCCAGCAGTTCAGGACTAGCGGGAGGTGACTTCGGGGAGCTGTTTTTT
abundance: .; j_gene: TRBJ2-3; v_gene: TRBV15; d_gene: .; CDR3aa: CATSSGSGLRTDTQYF; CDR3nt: TGTGCCACCAGCAGCGGCTCGGGACTGCGCACAGATACGCAGTATTTT
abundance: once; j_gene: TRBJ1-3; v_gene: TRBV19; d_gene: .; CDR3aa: CASSIGRSYSGNTIYF; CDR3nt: TGTGCCAGTAGTATTGGGCGATCCTACTCTGGAAACACCATATATTTT
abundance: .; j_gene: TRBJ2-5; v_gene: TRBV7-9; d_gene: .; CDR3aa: CASSPQGNGQTQYF; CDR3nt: TGTGCCAGCAGCCCCCAGGGTAACGGGCAGACCCAGTACTTC
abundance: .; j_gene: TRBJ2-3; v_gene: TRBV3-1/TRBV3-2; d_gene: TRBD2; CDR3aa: CASSQASGGPDTQYF; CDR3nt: TGTGCCAGCAGCCAAGCGTCGGGGGGGCCAGATACGCAGTATTTT
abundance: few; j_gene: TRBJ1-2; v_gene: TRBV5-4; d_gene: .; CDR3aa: CASSQTENYGYTF; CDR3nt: TGTGCCAGCAGCCAGACAGAAAACTATGGCTACACCTTC
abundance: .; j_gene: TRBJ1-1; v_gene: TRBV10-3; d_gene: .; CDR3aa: CATSTDGNTEAFF; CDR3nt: TGTGCCACTTCGACAGACGGAAACACTGAAGCTTTCTTT
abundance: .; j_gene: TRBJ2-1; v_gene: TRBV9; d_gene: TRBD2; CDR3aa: CASSVTSGSHEQFF; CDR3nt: TGTGCCAGCAGCGTAACTAGCGGGAGCCATGAGCAGTTCTTC
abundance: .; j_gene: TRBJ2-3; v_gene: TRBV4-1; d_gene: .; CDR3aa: CASSQEPDGPGDTQYF; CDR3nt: TGCGCCAGCAGCCAAGAACCCGACGGCCCAGGAGATACGCAGTATTTT
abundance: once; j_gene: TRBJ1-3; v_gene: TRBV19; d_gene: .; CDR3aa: CASSSGGGRKNTIYF; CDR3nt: TGTGCCAGTAGCTCGGGTGGCGGGAGGAAGAACACCATATATTTT
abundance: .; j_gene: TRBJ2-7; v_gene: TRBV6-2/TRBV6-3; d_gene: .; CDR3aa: CASSYWRRELGEQYF; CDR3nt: TGTGCCAGCAGTTATTGGCGACGGGAATTAGGAGAGCAGTACTTC
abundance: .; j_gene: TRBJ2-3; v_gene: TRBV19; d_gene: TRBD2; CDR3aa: CASSRTSGWPYSTDTQYF; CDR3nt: TGTGCCAGTAGTAGGACTAGCGGGTGGCCCTATAGCACAGATACGCAGTATTTT
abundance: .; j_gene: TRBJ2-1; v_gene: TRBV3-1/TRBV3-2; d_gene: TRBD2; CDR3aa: CASSPPRTSGRLNEQFF; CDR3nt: TGTGCCAGCAGCCCCCCCCGGACTAGCGGGAGGTTGAATGAGCAGTTCTTC
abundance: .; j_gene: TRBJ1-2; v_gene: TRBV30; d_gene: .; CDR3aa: CAWSQNYGYTF; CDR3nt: TGTGCCTGGAGTCAAAACTATGGCTACACCTTC
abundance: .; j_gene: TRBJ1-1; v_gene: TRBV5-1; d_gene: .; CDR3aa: CASSLSGGSTEAFF; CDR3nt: TGCGCCAGCAGCTTGTCTGGGGGCAGCACTGAAGCTTTCTTT
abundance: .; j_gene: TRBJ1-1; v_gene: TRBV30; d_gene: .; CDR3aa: CAWRAGLRLNTEAFF; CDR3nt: TGTGCCTGGAGGGCGGGTTTACGGTTGAACACTGAAGCTTTCTTT
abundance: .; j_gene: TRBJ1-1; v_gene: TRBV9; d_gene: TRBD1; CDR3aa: CASSAGGGTLNTEAFF; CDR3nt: TGTGCCAGCAGCGCCGGAGGGGGCACACTGAACACTGAAGCTTTCTTT
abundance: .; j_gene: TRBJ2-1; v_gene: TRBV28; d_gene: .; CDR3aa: CASYSGGTYNEQFF; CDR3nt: TGTGCCAGCTACTCGGGCGGGACCTACAATGAGCAGTTCTTC
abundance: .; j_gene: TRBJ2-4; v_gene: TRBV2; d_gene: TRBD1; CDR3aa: CASSERFRDRVYKNIQYF; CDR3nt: TGTGCCAGCAGTGAGAGATTTCGGGACAGGGTGTACAAAAACATTCAGTACTTC
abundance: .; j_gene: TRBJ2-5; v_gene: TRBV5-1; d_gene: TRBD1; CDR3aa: CASSLQHTGVQETQYF; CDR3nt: TGCGCCAGCAGCCTACAACATACAGGGGTCCAAGAGACCCAGTACTTC
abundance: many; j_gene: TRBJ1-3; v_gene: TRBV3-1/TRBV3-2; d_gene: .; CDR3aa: CASSQVAAHSGNTIYF; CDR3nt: TGTGCCAGCAGCCAAGTGGCGGCTCACTCTGGAAACACCATATATTTT
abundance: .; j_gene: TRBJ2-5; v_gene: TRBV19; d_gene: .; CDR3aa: CASSQFQETQYF; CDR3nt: TGTGCCAGTAGTCAGTTTCAAGAGACCCAGTACTTC
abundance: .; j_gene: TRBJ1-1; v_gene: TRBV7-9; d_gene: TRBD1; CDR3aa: CASTAQGGMNTEAFF; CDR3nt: TGTGCCAGCACTGCGCAGGGGGGCATGAACACTGAAGCTTTCTTT
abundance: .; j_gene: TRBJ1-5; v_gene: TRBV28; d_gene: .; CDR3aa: CASSFLQGKNQPQHF; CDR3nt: TGTGCCAGCAGTTTCCTTCAGGGGAAGAATCAGCCCCAGCATTTT
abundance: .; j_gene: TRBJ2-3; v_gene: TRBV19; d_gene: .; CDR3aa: CASKRQATDTQYF; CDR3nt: TGTGCCAGTAAGAGACAGGCAACAGATACGCAGTATTTT
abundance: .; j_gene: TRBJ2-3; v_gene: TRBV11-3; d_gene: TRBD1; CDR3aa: CASSPRKQGSTQYF; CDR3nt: TGTGCCAGCAGCCCGCGGAAACAGGGGAGCACGCAGTATTTT
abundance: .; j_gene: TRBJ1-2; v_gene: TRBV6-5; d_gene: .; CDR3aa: CASRQAQDRRGYTF; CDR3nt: TGTGCCAGCAGGCAAGCGCAGGACAGACGGGGCTACACCTTC
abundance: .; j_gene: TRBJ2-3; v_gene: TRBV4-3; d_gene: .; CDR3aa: CASSQEREGSPLGTQYF; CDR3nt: TGCGCCAGCAGCCAAGAACGGGAAGGGTCCCCTTTGGGTACGCAGTATTTT
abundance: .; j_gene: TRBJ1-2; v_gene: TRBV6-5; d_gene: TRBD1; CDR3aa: CASGEDRGYGYTF; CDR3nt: TGTGCCAGCGGAGAGGACAGGGGCTATGGCTACACCTTC
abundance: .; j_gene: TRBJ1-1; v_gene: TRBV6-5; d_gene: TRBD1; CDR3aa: CASSPRGDRGSEAFF; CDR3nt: TGTGCCAGCAGTCCGAGGGGGGACAGGGGTTCCGAAGCTTTCTTT
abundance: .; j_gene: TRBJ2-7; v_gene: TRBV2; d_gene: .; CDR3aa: CASSEAHEQYF; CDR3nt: TGTGCCAGCAGTGAAGCTCATGAGCAGTACTTC
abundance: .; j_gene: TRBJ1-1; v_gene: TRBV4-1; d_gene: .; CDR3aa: CASSLAGPDTEAFF; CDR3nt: TGCGCCAGCAGCCTGGCGGGGCCCGACACTGAAGCTTTCTTT
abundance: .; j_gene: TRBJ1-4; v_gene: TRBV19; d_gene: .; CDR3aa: CASSMVPATNEKLFF; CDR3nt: TGTGCCAGTAGTATGGTTCCAGCAACTAATGAAAAACTGTTTTTT
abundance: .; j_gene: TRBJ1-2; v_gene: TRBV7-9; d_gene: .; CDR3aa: CASSLEPDYGYTF; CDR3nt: TGTGCCAGCAGCTTAGAACCGGACTATGGCTACACCTTC
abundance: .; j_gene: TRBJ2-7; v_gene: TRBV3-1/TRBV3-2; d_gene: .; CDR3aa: CASSQGFSTYEQYF; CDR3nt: TGTGCCAGCAGCCAAGGGTTTAGCACCTACGAGCAGTACTTC
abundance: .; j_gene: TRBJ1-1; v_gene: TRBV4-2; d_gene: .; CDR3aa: CASSQDAGDTEAFF; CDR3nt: TGTGCCAGCAGCCAAGATGCAGGCGACACTGAAGCTTTCTTT